This TCR beta chain was profiled in a study of blood T cell repertoires in COVID-19 (dated by TCRdb to the early 2020s). At the level of the whole study: Samples from collaborators originated in the United States, Italy and Spain and spanned both the acute and convalescent phases of COVID-19. The material from the prospective study consisted of cDNA or gDNA derived from T cells, B-cell-depleted T cells, or PBMCs. Samples were obtained from the ongoing ImmuneRACE study (first 160 participants) and from about 1,300 subjects provided by 6 global collaborators. Deeply sampled blood TCRbeta repertoires from subjects exposed to, actively infected with, or recovered from COVID-19 were included in the dataset. The repertoires were released in a freely available public database meant as a resource for research on the immune response to SARS-CoV-2. The sample metadata nearly always contained a de-identified subject ID, COVID-19 status, age in years and sex. HLA class I and class II types, where available, came from metadata supplied by the sample provider rather than from assay-based typing.

Regarding this clone: What this receptor recognizes is not known. Base qualities are not recorded, but no much larger clone differs from it by a single base.

The CDR3 goes from the cysteine to the phenylalanine over 15 residues. The entry retains the CDR3 DNA only, 45 bases that are in frame from base 1. Sequences SGHTA (CDR1) and FQGNSA (CDR2) are obtained from the germline V gene. V is pared back by 7 bases and J by 2 bases, with 14 bases lying between the germline termini. TCRbeta CDR3 regions were amplified from genomic DNA by means of the immunoSEQ Assay, a bias-controlled multiplex PCR. In the paper's pipeline: Within the assay, amplification of reference gene primers was used to estimate how many nucleated cells each sample contained. To quantify the absolute abundance of each unique TCRbeta CDR3 rearrangement, sequence reads were collapsed and filtered. For each sample, productive Simpson clonality was calculated as the square root of Simpson's diversity index across productive rearrangements. Sourced from immuneACCESS, this table was stored by TCRdb with only in-frame sequences that have V and J called. A share of the clones is absent; for the studies checked, an unresolved V gene accounts for under half, and the remainder has no known explanation. V, J and clone size are those of that table, while D and trimming were read from the DNA. Across this sample there are about 260,000 clones, with about 88% seen only once. The ten largest clones represent 3.5% to 4.5% of the sample.

General conclusions and limits of the study: The quantity of clinical and demographic metadata differed by source and by participant and was supplied without curation.

A second Seattle source provided samples from volunteer blood donors who had recovered from COVID-19. Each collaborating institution followed its own protocols to collect whole blood in K2EDTA tubes. Collaborator samples were shipped for TCRbeta analysis as frozen whole blood, isolated PBMCs, or DNA extracted from either sample type. Sequencing was performed on peripheral blood. The receptor was isolated from a man aged 60 to 75 who had recovered from COVID-19. The rearranged segments are TRBV7-2 and TRBJ2-2; perhaps TRBD2 is the D gene, with 5 bases matching. The DNA sequence is given as TGTGCCAGCACGGCCGGGATCACAAACACCGGGGAGCTGTTTTTT. This yields the protein CASTAGITNTGELFF.